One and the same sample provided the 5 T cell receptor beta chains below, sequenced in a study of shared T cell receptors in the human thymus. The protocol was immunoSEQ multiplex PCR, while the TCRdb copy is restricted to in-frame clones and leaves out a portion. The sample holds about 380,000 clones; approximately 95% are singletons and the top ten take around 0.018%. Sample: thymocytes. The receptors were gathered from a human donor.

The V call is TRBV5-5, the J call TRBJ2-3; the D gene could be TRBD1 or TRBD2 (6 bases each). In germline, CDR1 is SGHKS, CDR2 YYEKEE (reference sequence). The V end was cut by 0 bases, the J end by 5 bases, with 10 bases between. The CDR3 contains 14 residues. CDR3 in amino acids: CASSLARGEDTQYF. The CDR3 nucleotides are TGTGCCAGCAGCTTGGCTAGGGGGGAAGATACGCAGTATTTT.

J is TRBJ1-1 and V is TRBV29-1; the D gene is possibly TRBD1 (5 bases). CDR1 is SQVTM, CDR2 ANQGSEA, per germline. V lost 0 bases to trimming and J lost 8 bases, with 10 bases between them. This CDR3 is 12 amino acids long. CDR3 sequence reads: CSVEEGDFEAFF. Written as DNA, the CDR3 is TGCAGCGTTGAAGAAGGGGACTTCGAAGCTTTCTTT.

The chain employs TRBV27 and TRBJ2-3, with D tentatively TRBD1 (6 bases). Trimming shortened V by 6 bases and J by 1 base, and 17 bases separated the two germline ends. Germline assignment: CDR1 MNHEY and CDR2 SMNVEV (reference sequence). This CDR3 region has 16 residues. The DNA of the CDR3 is TGTGCCAGCAGCCCGGCAGGGGTCGACCGCACAGATACGCAGTATTTT. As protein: CASSPAGVDRTDTQYF.

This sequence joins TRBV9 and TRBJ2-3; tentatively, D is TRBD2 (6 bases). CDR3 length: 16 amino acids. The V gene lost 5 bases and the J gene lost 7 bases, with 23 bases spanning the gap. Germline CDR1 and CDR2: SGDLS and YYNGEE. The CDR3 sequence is CASSPQGGASGNTQYF. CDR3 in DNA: TGTGCCAGCAGTCCCCAAGGAGGGGCCTCCGGAAATACGCAGTATTTT.

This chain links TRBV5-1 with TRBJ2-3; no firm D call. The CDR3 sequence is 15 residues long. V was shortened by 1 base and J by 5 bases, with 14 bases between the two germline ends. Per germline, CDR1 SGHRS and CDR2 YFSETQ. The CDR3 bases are TGCGCCAGCAGCTTGTTAATCCCGGAACAAGATACGCAGTATTTT. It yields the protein CASSLLIPEQDTQYF.